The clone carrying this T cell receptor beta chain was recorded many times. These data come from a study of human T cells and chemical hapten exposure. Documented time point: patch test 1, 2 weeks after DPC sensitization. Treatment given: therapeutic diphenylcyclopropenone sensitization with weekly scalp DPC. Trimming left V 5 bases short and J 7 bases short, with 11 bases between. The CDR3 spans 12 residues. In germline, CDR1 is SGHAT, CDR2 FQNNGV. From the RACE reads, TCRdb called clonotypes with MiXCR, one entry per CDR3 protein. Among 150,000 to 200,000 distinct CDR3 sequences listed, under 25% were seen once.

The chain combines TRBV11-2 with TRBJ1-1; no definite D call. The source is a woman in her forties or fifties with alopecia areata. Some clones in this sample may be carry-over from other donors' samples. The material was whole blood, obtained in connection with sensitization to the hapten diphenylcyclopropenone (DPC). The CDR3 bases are TGTGCCAGCAGCCCCACGGGAATTGAAGCTTTCTTT. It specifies CASSPTGIEAFF.